The 31 T cell receptor beta chains listed next were all sequenced from one sample in a study of identifying expanded T cells in peripheral blood. Data came from immunoSEQ multiplex PCR; TCRdb stores just in-frame clones and leaves some out. The data hold under 120,000 clones, with approximately 90% observed a single time. The source material was blood. These receptors came from a person between 18 and 75 years old in good health.

The rearrangement links TRBV7-9 to TRBJ1-1; D gene uncertain. This CDR3 has 14 residues. Germline-derived CDR1 and CDR2 are SEHNR and FQNEAQ (reference sequence). V was cut by 1 base and J by 6 bases, with 12 bases left in between. CDR3 DNA sequence: TGTGCCAGCAGCTTAGTGCGGGGTCTCGCTGAAGCTTTCTTT. Translated: CASSLVRGLAEAFF.

The chain links TRBV5-6 to TRBJ1-2; tentatively, D is TRBD1 (5 bases). The CDR3 covers 16 residues. In germline, CDR1 is SGHDT, CDR2 YYEEEE. V shed 2 bases and J shed 3 bases, with 17 bases lying between them. The CDR3 here is CASSFWQGRSHYGYTF. The CDR3 DNA sequence: TGTGCCAGCAGCTTTTGGCAGGGAAGATCCCACTATGGCTACACCTTC.

This clone was counted only a few times. The V gene is TRBV7-2, the J gene TRBJ2-7; possible D gene TRBD1, 5 bases. The CDR3 is 13 residues long. The V gene's germline CDR1 is SGHTA and CDR2 FQGNSA. V was pared by 4 bases and J by 5 bases, with 12 bases between. The CDR3 protein is CASSYGHGDEQYF. CDR3 DNA sequence: TGTGCCAGCAGCTATGGACACGGAGACGAGCAGTACTTC. The full variable domain, in which reference TRBV7-2 and TRBJ2-7 provide the parts outside the CDR3, is GAGVSQSPSNKVTEKGKDVELRCDPISGHTALYWYRQSLGQGLEFLIYFQGNSAPDKSGLPSDRFSAERTGGSVSTLTIQRTQQEDSAVYLCASSYGHGDEQYFGPGTRLTVT.

Only a few counts were recorded for this clone. The V call is TRBV7-9, the J call TRBJ2-2, with D unresolved. The CDR3 has 14 amino acids. V was clipped by 1 base and J by 1 base, with 4 bases between them. CDR1 and CDR2 from the germline V gene are SEHNR and FQNEAQ (reference sequence). The CDR3 DNA is TGTGCCAGCAGCTTAGGTCGGAACACCGGGGAGCTGTTTTTT. It is translated as CASSLGRNTGELFF.

The J gene is TRBJ1-5, the V gene TRBV5-6; no firm D call. The germline V gene encodes CDR1 SGHDT and CDR2 YYEEEE. The ends were cut back, 4 bases at V and 9 bases at J, with 17 bases in the middle. The CDR3 is made up of 14 amino acids. CDR3: CASSPFLNGGPQHF. CDR3 nucleotide sequence: TGTGCCAGCAGCCCCTTCCTTAACGGCGGGCCCCAGCATTTT.

J is TRBJ1-5 and V is TRBV2; TRBD1 is a possible D gene (5 bases). V dropped 1 base and J dropped 7 bases, with 11 bases sitting between them. CDR1 and CDR2 (germline): SNHLY, FYNNEI. The CDR3 has 14 amino acids. CDR3 nucleotide sequence: TGTGCCAGCAGTGAAGGAGGACAATTCCAGCCCCAGCATTTT. This codes for CASSEGGQFQPQHF.

V is TRBV6-1 and J is TRBJ1-3; maybe TRBD1 (6 bases). The CDR3 covers 14 residues. Germline CDR1 and CDR2: MNHNS and SASEGT. V was cut by 4 bases and J by 8 bases, with 15 bases left in between. CDR3: CASSVQGFWDTIYF. CDR3 in DNA: TGTGCCAGCAGTGTACAGGGATTTTGGGACACCATATATTTT.

The J gene is TRBJ1-3, the V gene TRBV18; D remains unclear. The CDR3 is made up of 14 amino acids. V was trimmed by 0 bases and J by 1 base, leaving 4 bases between them. Looked up from germline, CDR1 is KGHSH and CDR2 is LQKENI. The CDR3 nucleotides are TGTGCCAGCTCACCACCGGGGTCTGGAAACACCATATATTTT. Encoded protein: CASSPPGSGNTIYF.

The chain carries TRBV19 and TRBJ2-5; D is possibly TRBD2 (6 bases). The V end was cut by 1 base, the J end by 5 bases, with 14 bases between. Per germline, CDR1 LNHDA and CDR2 SQIVND (reference sequence). The CDR3 is 15 residues long. As DNA, the CDR3 is TGTGCCAGTAGTATAGCGGGCACCCGGGGGGAGACCCAGTACTTC. As protein: CASSIAGTRGETQYF.

J is TRBJ2-2 and V is TRBV2; possibly TRBD1 for D (5 bases). The V gene's germline CDR1 is SNHLY and CDR2 FYNNEI. This CDR3 is built from 14 residues. Trimming pared 2 bases from V and 6 bases from J, leaving 10 bases between. The CDR3 sequence is CASSERGGSGELFF. The CDR3, as DNA: TGTGCCAGCAGTGAAAGGGGTGGATCCGGGGAGCTGTTTTTT.

The chain couples TRBV7-8 to TRBJ1-5; unclear D gene. Trimming removed 3 bases from V and 6 bases from J, with 15 bases in between. The CDR3 loop spans 15 amino acids. From germline, CDR1 is SGHVS and CDR2 FQNEAQ. CDR3 protein: CASSLSGLGGQPQHF. The CDR3 nucleotides read TGTGCCAGCAGCTTGTCCGGGTTAGGAGGTCAGCCCCAGCATTTT. Together with reference TRBV7-8 and TRBJ1-5, the CDR3 gives the full variable domain: GAGVSQSPRYKVAKRGQDVALRCDPISGHVSLFWYQQALGQGPEFLTYFQNEAQLDKSGLPSDRFFAERPEGSVSTLKIQRTQQEDSAVYLCASSLSGLGGQPQHFGDGTRLSIL.

The rearrangement links TRBV19 to TRBJ1-3; D call uncertain. There are 13 residues in the CDR3. Per the germline V gene, CDR1 is LNHDA and CDR2 is SQIVND (reference sequence). V dropped 6 bases and J dropped 4 bases, with 10 bases sitting between them. The CDR3 nucleotides are TGTGCCAGTAGCAGAGGGCTAGGAAACACCATATATTTT. Its protein is CASSRGLGNTIYF.

This clone was found once. V and J are TRBV5-1 and TRBJ2-5; the match to TRBD2 covers 10 bases. Germline loops: CDR1 SGHRS, CDR2 YFSETQ. The J segment lost 3 bases and the V segment lost 4 bases, leaving 3 bases of the junction unmatched. This CDR3 has 14 amino acids. The CDR3 DNA is TGCGCCAGCAGCACCGGACTAGCGGAAGAGACCCAGTACTTC. Protein: CASSTGLAEETQYF. The variable domain in full, with the rest retrieved from reference TRBV5-1 and TRBJ2-5, is KAGVTQTPRYLIKTRGQQVTLSCSPISGHRSVSWYQQTPGQGLQFLFEYFSETQRNKGNFPGRFSGRQFSNSRSEMNVSTLELGDSALYLCASSTGLAEETQYFGPGTRLLVL.

The V call is TRBV6-1, the J call TRBJ2-7, with D uncertain. Trimming pared 5 bases from V and 2 bases from J, leaving 10 bases between. Germline V gene data show CDR1 as MNHNS and CDR2 as SASEGT. The CDR3 runs to 13 residues. DNA of the CDR3: TGTGCCAGCAGTACCCTCTGGGCCTACGAGCAGTACTTC. Its translation is CASSTLWAYEQYF.

This chain links TRBV10-3 with TRBJ2-1; 10 bases map to TRBD1. CDR3 length: 17 amino acids. Germline V gene sequence: CDR1 ENHRY, CDR2 SYGVKD. V shed 3 bases, J shed 9 bases, and the junction held 14 bases outside the gene matches. The CDR3 loop reads CAISDPGSGTGVVEQFF. The CDR3 coding sequence is TGTGCCATCAGTGACCCGGGGTCCGGGACAGGGGTCGTTGAGCAGTTCTTC.

About this clone: A read error may produce the germline difference seen at one junction end. The CDR3 nucleotides are TGTGCCAGCAGCTACCTGGACAGGAGCGACAGAGGATTT. Translating it yields CASSYLDRSDRGF. The chain couples TRBV28 to TRBJ2-3; TRBD1 matches 7 bases. CDR1 and CDR2 (germline): MDHEN, SYDVKM. The CDR3 has 13 residues.

The rearrangement joins TRBV19 to TRBJ2-3; 7 nucleotides match TRBD1. The CDR3 runs 15 residues. Germline lookup yields CDR1 LNHDA and CDR2 SQIVND (reference sequence). With 6 bases clipped from V and 2 bases from J, the junction kept 8 bases outside the gene matches. In DNA, the CDR3 is TGTGCCAGTAGGACCGGGACAGTAATCACAGATACGCAGTATTTT. It encodes CASRTGTVITDTQYF.

The chain couples TRBV7-9 to TRBJ1-1, with unresolved D. Trimming removed 5 bases at V and 2 bases at J, with 15 bases between. This CDR3 is 15 amino acids long. Germline assignment: CDR1 SEHNR and CDR2 FQNEAQ (reference sequence). In DNA, the CDR3 is TGTGCCAGCAGCCTCCCCGCCCCGCTAAACACTGAAGCTTTCTTT. Translating it yields CASSLPAPLNTEAFF.

J is TRBJ1-1 and V is TRBV11-2; D not resolved. Between the trimmed V and J ends, which lost 2 bases and 2 bases, there was a span of 3 bases. Germline assignment: CDR1 SGHAT and CDR2 FQNNGV. The CDR3 is 12 amino acids. CDR3 nucleotides: TGTGCCAGCAGCTTAATTAACACTGAAGCTTTCTTT. Amino acids: CASSLINTEAFF.

The chain uses TRBV27 and TRBJ2-1; D call uncertain. The CDR3 covers 16 residues. CDR1 and CDR2 from the germline V gene are MNHEY and SMNVEV (reference sequence). The germline V and J ends were trimmed by 4 bases and 2 bases, with 15 bases remaining between them. The CDR3 DNA is TGTGCCAGCAGTTCCGTACGGCGGCCAACCTACAATGAGCAGTTCTTC. This translates into CASSSVRRPTYNEQFF.

The chain is built from TRBV29-1 and TRBJ2-7; TRBD1 matches 8 bases. The CDR3 sequence is 12 residues long. After removal of 5 bases from V and 6 bases from J, the junction contained 6 bases not matched to a gene. Germline lookup yields CDR1 SQVTM and CDR2 ANQGSEA. The CDR3 DNA reads TGCAGCGTTCGGGGACAGGTGAGCGAGCAGTACTTC. As protein: CSVRGQVSEQYF.

The chain is built from TRBV4-3 and TRBJ2-7; D not certain. In germline, CDR1 is LGHNA, CDR2 YSLEER. The CDR3 spans 13 residues. The V gene lost 2 bases and the J gene lost 5 bases, with 10 bases spanning the gap. The CDR3 loop is CASSQYFHHEQYF. The DNA for the CDR3 is TGCGCCAGCAGCCAATACTTCCACCACGAGCAGTACTTC.

The chain recombines TRBV6-6 with TRBJ2-6; 8 nucleotides align to TRBD1. V lost 0 bases and J lost 12; bases outside the gene matches: 7. Germline V CDR1 and CDR2: MNHNY, SVGAGI (reference sequence). This CDR3 has 15 amino acids. The CDR3 DNA reads as TGTGCCAGCAGTTACTCGGCAGGGGGCGTCCCCGTCCTGACTTTC. It is translated as CASSYSAGGVPVLTF.

This sequence joins TRBV7-9 and TRBJ2-1; unclear D gene. CDR1 and CDR2 from the germline V gene are SEHNR and FQNEAQ (reference sequence). The CDR3 covers 12 residues. Trimming stripped 6 bases from V and 5 bases from J, with 8 bases between. In DNA, the CDR3 is TGTGCCAGCAGTCGTACCGACAATGAGCAGTTCTTC. It translates to CASSRTDNEQFF.

V and J are TRBV10-2 and TRBJ2-3; TRBD1 aligns across 8 bases. CDR3 length: 13 amino acids. The germline gives CDR1 WSHSY, CDR2 SAAADI. Trimming cost V 8 bases and J 5 bases; bases outside gene matches: 6. As DNA, the CDR3 is TGCGCCAGCGGGCAGGGGGCGGTAGATACGCAGTATTTT. It codes for CASGQGAVDTQYF.

The CDR3 region is CASSEWAALAVTTADTQYF. The CDR3 region has the DNA TGTGCCAGCAGTGAATGGGCTGCGTTAGCGGTGACAACTGCAGATACGCAGTATTTT. The rearrangement links TRBV6-1 to TRBJ2-3; tentative D call: TRBD2 (6 bases). Trimming took off 2 bases at V and 4 bases at J, with 25 bases between the two ends. The CDR3 consists of 19 residues. Germline loops: CDR1 MNHNS, CDR2 SASEGT.

This clone was counted a single time. The chain recombines TRBV28 with TRBJ1-5; D is unclear. This CDR3 spans 13 amino acids. Trimming stripped 8 bases from V and 0 bases from J, with 8 bases between. Looked up from germline, CDR1 is MDHEN and CDR2 is SYDVKM. CDR3 sequence reads: CASGGDSNQPQHF. The CDR3 nucleotides read TGTGCCAGCGGAGGAGATAGCAATCAGCCCCAGCATTTT.

V and J are TRBV4-3 and TRBJ1-1; possibly TRBD1 for D (5 bases). The CDR3 runs to 16 residues. V lost 0 bases and J 8 bases, leaving 19 bases between the germline ends. CDR1 and CDR2 (germline): LGHNA, YSLEER. The CDR3 DNA reads TGCGCCAGCAGCCAAGATCGGGGGGACTCGACCAGAGAAGCTTTCTTT. This translates into CASSQDRGDSTREAFF.

This chain links TRBV6-5 with TRBJ2-7; D might be TRBD1 (5 bases). V gave up 0 bases and J gave up 2 bases, with 14 bases separating them. The CDR3 is made up of 16 amino acids. Germline CDR1 and CDR2: MNHEY and SVGAGI. CDR3 in amino acids: CASSYSGIGVTYEQYF. CDR3 nucleotides: TGTGCCAGCAGTTACTCGGGGATAGGGGTCACCTACGAGCAGTACTTC.

Here the CDR3 reads CASSRGTSILGDTQYF. The CDR3 bases are TGCGCCAGCAGCCGGGGGACTAGCATATTGGGGGATACGCAGTATTTT. The V gene is TRBV4-3, the J gene TRBJ2-3, with 9 bases identical to TRBD2. Germline V lookup: CDR1 LGHNA, CDR2 YSLEER. Germline trimming cut 4 bases from V and 6 bases from J; bases unmatched to any gene: 11. The CDR3 is 16 residues long.

V is TRBV29-1 and J is TRBJ2-6; no clear D gene. Trimming took 5 bases from V and 4 from J, leaving 6 bases between them. CDR1 and CDR2 from the germline V gene are SQVTM and ANQGSEA. CDR3 length equals 12 residues. The CDR3 sequence: CSVLEGANVLTF. Here the CDR3 DNA reads TGCAGCGTTCTCGAAGGGGCCAACGTCCTGACTTTC.